The 19 T cell receptor beta chains reported below all come from one sample, sequenced in a study of identical twins. Each CDR3 protein gets one entry after TCRdb re-called the 5' RACE reads with MiXCR. The sample yields roughly 500,000 distinct CDR3 sequences, about 20% seen once. These data were also reused for a study on T cells expressing NK-cell markers.

The sequenced sample consisted of CD4+ T cells sorted from blood. These receptor sequences come from a young woman in good health.

There are many counts of this clonotype. The J gene is TRBJ2-3, the V gene TRBV4-3; weak D call: TRBD2 (6 bases). The CDR3 has 15 amino acids. The germline gives CDR1 LGHNA, CDR2 YSLEER. The ends were cut back, 9 bases at V and 0 bases at J, with 16 bases in the middle. In DNA, the CDR3 is TGCGCCAGTTCTCCGCGGGGAGCAAGCACAGATACGCAGTATTTT. Protein product: CASSPRGASTDTQYF.

A few counts support this clonotype. The genes are TRBV7-8 and TRBJ2-6; D is undetermined. V lost 5 bases and J lost 4, with 15 bases in between. Germline V CDR1 and CDR2: SGHVS, FQNEAQ. CDR3 length: 16 residues. The CDR3, as DNA: TGTGCCAGCAGCCTGGCGGTGGCTTCCGGGGCCAACGTCCTGACTTTC. The encoded protein is CASSLAVASGANVLTF.

This rearrangement joins TRBV7-9 to TRBJ1-1, with 7 bases aligning to TRBD1. The CDR3 sequence is 13 residues long. The V gene's germline CDR1 is SEHNR and CDR2 FQNEAQ (reference sequence). V shed 5 bases, J shed 5 bases, and the junction held 5 bases outside the gene matches. The CDR3, as DNA: TGTGCCAGCAGCCAGGGGGGGGTGACTGAAGCTTTCTTT. Its protein is CASSQGGVTEAFF. Looking up the rest from reference TRBV7-9 and TRBJ1-1 gives the full variable domain: DTGVSQNPRHKITKRGQNVTFRCDPISEHNRLYWYRQTLGQGPEFLTYFQNEAQLEKSRLLSDRFSAERPKGSFSTLEIQRTEQGDSAMYLCASSQGGVTEAFFGQGTRLTVV.

The sample holds a few counts of this clonotype. CDR3 loop: CASSLGGQGNYEQYF. In DNA, the CDR3 is TGTGCCAGCAGCTTGGGGGGCCAGGGTAACTACGAGCAGTACTTC. The chain carries TRBV5-6 and TRBJ2-7, with D perhaps TRBD1 (5 bases). This CDR3 contains 15 residues. V lost 0 bases, J lost 3 bases, and 13 bases lay in between. Germline CDR1 SGHDT, CDR2 YYEEEE.

The J gene is TRBJ2-5, the V gene TRBV13; D perhaps matches TRBD2 (5 bases). The germline V gene has CDR1 PRHDT and CDR2 FYEKMQ (reference sequence). The CDR3 covers 13 residues. Trimming pared 8 bases from V and 2 bases from J, leaving 12 bases between. The CDR3 region has the DNA TGTGCCAGCCTAGGGAGAGATCAAGAGACCCAGTACTTC. This encodes CASLGRDQETQYF.

Comment on this clonotype: One junction end disagrees with the germline gene, perhaps due to a read error. V is TRBV27 and J is TRBJ2-1, with D perhaps TRBD2 (8 bases). The CDR3 loop spans 16 amino acids. Per germline, CDR1 MNHEY and CDR2 SMNVEV (reference sequence). CDR3 in DNA: TGCACCAGCAGCCGTAGGGACAGCGGGAGATTCAATGAGCAGTTCTTC. Its protein is CTSSRRDSGRFNEQFF.

The table lists this clonotype with a few counts. The J gene is TRBJ1-3, the V gene TRBV2; D gene uncertain. Looked up from germline, CDR1 is SNHLY and CDR2 is FYNNEI. V was shortened by 0 bases and J by 9 bases, with 15 bases between the two germline ends. The CDR3 is made up of 15 amino acids. Here the CDR3 reads CASSEARTPPATIYF. Here the CDR3 DNA reads TGTGCCAGCAGTGAAGCCCGGACGCCCCCGGCCACCATATATTTT.

CDR3 sequence (DNA): TGTGCCAGCAGCCAACTTCCCGGGGGGACCACCGGGGAGCTGTTTTTT. Its protein is CASSQLPGGTTGELFF. V gene TRBV3-1 combines with J gene TRBJ2-2; 7 nucleotides agree with TRBD2. From germline, CDR1 is LGHDT and CDR2 YNNKEL (reference sequence). This CDR3 has 16 residues. Trimming at V came to 2 bases and at J to 4 bases, leaving 7 bases not matched to a gene.

This clonotype was counted many times. The chain joins TRBV12-3 or TRBV12-4 to TRBJ1-1, with a possible D match to TRBD1 (6 bases). Trimming removed 2 bases at V and 5 bases at J, with 18 bases between. The CDR3 is 16 residues long. CDR3 region: CASSLLIKKGGTEAFF. Here the CDR3 DNA reads TGTGCCAGCAGTTTACTCATAAAAAAAGGGGGAACTGAAGCTTTCTTT.

The V call is TRBV7-9, the J call TRBJ1-2; D perhaps matches TRBD1 (5 bases). V was pared by 0 bases and J by 7 bases, with 12 bases between. The CDR3 contains 14 residues. Germline CDR1 SEHNR, CDR2 FQNEAQ (reference sequence). CDR3 sequence reads: CASSLAEGLGGYTF. The CDR3 DNA reads as TGTGCCAGCAGCTTAGCGGAGGGGCTAGGTGGCTACACCTTC.

This clonotype was detected only a few times. The chain combines TRBV3-1 with TRBJ2-7, with D perhaps matching TRBD2 (5 bases). CDR1 and CDR2 (germline): LGHDT, YNNKEL (reference sequence). The CDR3 runs 14 residues. V was pared by 6 bases and J by 7 bases, with 19 bases between. CDR3 loop: CASSPSGMVGEQYF. CDR3 coding DNA: TGTGCCAGCAGTCCGTCGGGAATGGTGGGGGAGCAGTACTTC.

This sequence joins TRBV7-7 and TRBJ2-1, with a weak D call TRBD2 (6 bases). The germline V and J ends were trimmed by 0 bases and 6 bases, with 9 bases remaining between them. The CDR3 sequence is 14 residues long. Germline lookup yields CDR1 SSHAT and CDR2 FNYEAQ (reference sequence). The CDR3 is CASSLAGLSNEQFF. CDR3 nucleotide sequence: TGTGCCAGCAGCTTAGCGGGACTCTCCAATGAGCAGTTCTTC.

This clonotype has a handful of counts. This chain uses TRBV12-3 or TRBV12-4 with TRBJ1-4; D not certain. V shed 5 bases and J shed 4 bases, with 11 bases lying between them. This CDR3 region has 14 residues. The CDR3 region is CASSRGRNNEKLFF. The CDR3 nucleotides are TGTGCCAGCAGTCGCGGACGTAATAATGAAAAACTGTTTTTT.

In its sample, this clonotype was seen a few times. This chain links TRBV5-6 with TRBJ2-2, with D unclear. V was trimmed by 2 bases and J by 3 bases, leaving 8 bases between them. Germline values: CDR1 SGHDT, CDR2 YYEEEE. This CDR3 comprises 14 residues. The CDR3 coding sequence is TGTGCCAGCAGCTTACCGCGAGACACCGGGGAGCTGTTTTTT. It translates to CASSLPRDTGELFF.

Ten or more counts support this clonotype. J is TRBJ1-1 and V is TRBV5-1; TRBD1 is a possible D gene (5 bases). Germline V gives CDR1 SGHRS, CDR2 YFSETQ. V was clipped by 0 bases and J by 3 bases, with 9 bases between them. The CDR3 has 14 residues. CDR3 in DNA: TGCGCCAGCAGCTTGGTTAGGGGTGACACTGAAGCTTTCTTT. Protein sequence: CASSLVRGDTEAFF.

This clonotype was counted between two and nine times. This rearrangement joins TRBV19 to TRBJ2-1; TRBD2 agrees at 8 bases. Unmatched junction bases numbered 9, after V lost 7 bases and J lost 7 bases. The CDR3 sequence is 14 residues long. Germline-derived CDR1 and CDR2 are LNHDA and SQIVND (reference sequence). The chain's CDR3 is CASNLKRERNEQFF. The CDR3 DNA is TGTGCCAGTAACTTGAAGCGGGAGAGGAATGAGCAGTTCTTC. Complete variable domain (other parts from reference TRBV19 and TRBJ2-1): DGGITQSPKYLFRKEGQNVTLSCEQNLNHDAMYWYRQDPGQGLRLIYYSQIVNDFQKGDIAEGYSVSREKKESFPLTVTSAQKNPTAFYLCASNLKRERNEQFFGPGTRLTVL.

The rearrangement uses TRBV27 and TRBJ2-3, with 9 nucleotides matching TRBD2. Per the germline V gene, CDR1 is MNHEY and CDR2 is SMNVEV (reference sequence). This CDR3 comprises 16 residues. V was clipped by 3 bases and J by 3 bases; unmatched bases: 7. In DNA form, the CDR3 reads TGTGCCAGCAGTTTTTATAGGCTAGCGGGGACAGATACGCAGTATTTT. Protein product: CASSFYRLAGTDTQYF.

The table lists this clonotype with a few counts. The V call is TRBV29-1, the J call TRBJ1-1; no reliable D call. The CDR3 totals 10 residues. Germline CDR1 reads SQVTM; CDR2 reads ANQGSEA. The V end lost 4 bases, the J end lost 10 bases, and 10 bases lay between the germline ends. The chain's CDR3 is CSVATPVAFF. In DNA, the CDR3 is TGCAGCGTTGCCACCCCGGTAGCTTTCTTT. Full variable domain (outside the CDR3, taken from reference TRBV29-1 and TRBJ1-1): SAVISQKPSRDICQRGTSLTIQCQVDSQVTMMFWYRQQPGQSLTLIATANQGSEATYESGFVIDKFPISRPNLTFSTLTVSNMSPEDSSIYLCSVATPVAFFGQGTRLTVV.

The V gene is TRBV6-1, the J gene TRBJ1-2; TRBD1 aligns across 7 bases. J was trimmed by 7 bases and V by 5 bases; bases with no gene match: 10. The CDR3 runs to 14 residues. From germline, CDR1 is MNHNS and CDR2 SASEGT. CDR3 amino acids: CASSRQGLAGGYTF. CDR3 coding DNA: TGTGCCAGCAGTCGACAGGGATTAGCGGGTGGCTACACCTTC.